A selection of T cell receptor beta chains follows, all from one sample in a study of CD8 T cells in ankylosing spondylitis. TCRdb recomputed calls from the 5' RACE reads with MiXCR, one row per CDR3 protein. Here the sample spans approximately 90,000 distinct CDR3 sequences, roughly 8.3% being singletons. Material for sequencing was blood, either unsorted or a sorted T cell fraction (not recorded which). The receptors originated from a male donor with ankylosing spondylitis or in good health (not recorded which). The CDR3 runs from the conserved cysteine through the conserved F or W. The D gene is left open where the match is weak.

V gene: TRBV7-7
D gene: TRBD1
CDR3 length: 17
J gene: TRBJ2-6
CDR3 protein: CASSFGQGLAGANVLTF

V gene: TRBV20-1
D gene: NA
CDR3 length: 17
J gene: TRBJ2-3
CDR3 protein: CSAQYPTGDRDTDTQYF

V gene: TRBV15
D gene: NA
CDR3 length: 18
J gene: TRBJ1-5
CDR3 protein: CATSRPRGDALRNQPQHF

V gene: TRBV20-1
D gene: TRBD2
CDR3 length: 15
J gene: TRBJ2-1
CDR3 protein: CSARDGSGGSYEQFF

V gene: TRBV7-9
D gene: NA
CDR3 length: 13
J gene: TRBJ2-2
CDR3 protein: CASSDSNTGELFF

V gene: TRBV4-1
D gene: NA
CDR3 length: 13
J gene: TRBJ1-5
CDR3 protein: CASSQDGQQPQHF

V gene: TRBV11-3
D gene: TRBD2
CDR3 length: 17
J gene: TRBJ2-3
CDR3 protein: CASSVGTSGRATDTQYF

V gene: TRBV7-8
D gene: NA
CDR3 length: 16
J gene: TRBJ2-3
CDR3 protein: CASSPTLGSYSDTQYF

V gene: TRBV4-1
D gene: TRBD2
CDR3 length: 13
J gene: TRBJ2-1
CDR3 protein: CASSPSGLAEQFF

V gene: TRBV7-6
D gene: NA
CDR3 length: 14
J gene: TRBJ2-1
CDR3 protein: CASSRGSAYNEQFF

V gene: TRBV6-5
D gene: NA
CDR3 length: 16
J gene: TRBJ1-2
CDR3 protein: CASSYRPDGPNYGYTF

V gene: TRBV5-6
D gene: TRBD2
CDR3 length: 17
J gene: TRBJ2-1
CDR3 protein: CASSGSTSGTLYNEQFF

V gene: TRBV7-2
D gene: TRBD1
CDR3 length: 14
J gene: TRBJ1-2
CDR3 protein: CASSLETGTFRYTF

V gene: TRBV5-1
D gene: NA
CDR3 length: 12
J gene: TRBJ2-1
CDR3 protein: CASSLDRAPRLF

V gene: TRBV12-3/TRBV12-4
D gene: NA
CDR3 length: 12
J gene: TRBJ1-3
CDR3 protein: CASSSVGGTIYF

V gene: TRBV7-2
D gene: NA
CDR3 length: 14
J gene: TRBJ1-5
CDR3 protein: CASSPGAVGQPQHF

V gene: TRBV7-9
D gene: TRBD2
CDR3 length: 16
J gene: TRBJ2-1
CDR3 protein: CASSLSLAGTYNEQFF

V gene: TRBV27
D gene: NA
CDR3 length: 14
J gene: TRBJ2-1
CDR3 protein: CASSRGPSYNEQFF

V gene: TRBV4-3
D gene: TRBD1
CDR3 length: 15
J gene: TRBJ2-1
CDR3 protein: CASSQNGQGSNEQFF

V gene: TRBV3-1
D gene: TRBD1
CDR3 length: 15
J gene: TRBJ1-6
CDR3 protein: CASSQAGQGKTPLHF

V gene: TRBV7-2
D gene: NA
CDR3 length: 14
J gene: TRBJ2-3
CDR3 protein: CASSLIATTDTQYF

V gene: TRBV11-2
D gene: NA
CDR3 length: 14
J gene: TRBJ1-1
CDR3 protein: CASSQSGWNTEAFF

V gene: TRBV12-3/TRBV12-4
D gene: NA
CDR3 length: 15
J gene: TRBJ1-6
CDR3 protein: CASSSVLVGHSPLHF

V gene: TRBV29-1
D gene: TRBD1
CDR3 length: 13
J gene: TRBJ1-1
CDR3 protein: CSVDGTGVTEAFF

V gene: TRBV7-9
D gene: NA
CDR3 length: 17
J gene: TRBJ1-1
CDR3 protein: CASRVGQGSGLDTEAFF

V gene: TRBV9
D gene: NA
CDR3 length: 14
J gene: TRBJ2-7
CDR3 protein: CASSVEQGGREQYF

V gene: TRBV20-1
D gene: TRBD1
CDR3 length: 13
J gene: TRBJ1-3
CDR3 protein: CSAPTGAGNTIYF

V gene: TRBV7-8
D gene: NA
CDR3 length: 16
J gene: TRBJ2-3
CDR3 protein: CASSLAFGRITDTQYF

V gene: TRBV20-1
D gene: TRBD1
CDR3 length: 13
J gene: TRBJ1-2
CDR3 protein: CSAEFGTAYGYTF

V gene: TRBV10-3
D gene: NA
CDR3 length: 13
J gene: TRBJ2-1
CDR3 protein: CAISDRFYNEQFF

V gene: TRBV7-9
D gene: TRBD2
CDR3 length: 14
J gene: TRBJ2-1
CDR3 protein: CASSEGLALDEQFF

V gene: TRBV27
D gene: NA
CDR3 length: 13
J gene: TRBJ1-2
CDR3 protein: CASRGGANYGYTF

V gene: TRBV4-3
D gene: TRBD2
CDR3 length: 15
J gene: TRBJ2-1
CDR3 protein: CASSQDMRGRDEQFF

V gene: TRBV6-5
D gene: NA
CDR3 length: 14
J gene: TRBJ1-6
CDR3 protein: CASSYGGLPSPLHF

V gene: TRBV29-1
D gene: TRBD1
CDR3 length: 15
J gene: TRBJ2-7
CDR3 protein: CSALGGQGAVYEQYF

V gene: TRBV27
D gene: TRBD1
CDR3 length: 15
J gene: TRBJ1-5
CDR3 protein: CASSSSTGLNQPQHF

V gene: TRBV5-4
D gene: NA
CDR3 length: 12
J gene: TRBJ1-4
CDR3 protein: CASSYGGGASFF

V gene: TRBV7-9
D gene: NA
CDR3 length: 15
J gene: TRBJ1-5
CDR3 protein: CASSLGTGPGQPQHF

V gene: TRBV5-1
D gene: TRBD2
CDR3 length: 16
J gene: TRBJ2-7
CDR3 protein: CASSLLAGGLPSEQYF

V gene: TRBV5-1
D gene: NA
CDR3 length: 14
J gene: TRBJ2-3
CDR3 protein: CASSYGTKADTQYF

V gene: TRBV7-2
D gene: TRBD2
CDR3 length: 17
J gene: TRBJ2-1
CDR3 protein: CASSFAGPGLARNEQFF

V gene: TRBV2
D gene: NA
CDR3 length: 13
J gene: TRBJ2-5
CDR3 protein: CASRERGRETQYF

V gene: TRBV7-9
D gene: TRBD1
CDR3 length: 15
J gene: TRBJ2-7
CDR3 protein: CASSLRDRVTYEQYF

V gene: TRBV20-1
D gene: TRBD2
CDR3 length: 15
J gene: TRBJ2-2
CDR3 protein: CSARDRLAGFGELFF

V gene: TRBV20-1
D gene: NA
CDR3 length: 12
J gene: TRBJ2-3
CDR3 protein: CSARPSTDTQYF

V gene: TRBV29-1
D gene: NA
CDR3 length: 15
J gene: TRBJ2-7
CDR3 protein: CSVEVDVRGGYEQYF

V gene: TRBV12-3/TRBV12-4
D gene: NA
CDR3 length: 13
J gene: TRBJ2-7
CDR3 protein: CASSLARSYEQYF

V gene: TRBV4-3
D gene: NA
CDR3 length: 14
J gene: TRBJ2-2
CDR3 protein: CASSPWQDTGELFF

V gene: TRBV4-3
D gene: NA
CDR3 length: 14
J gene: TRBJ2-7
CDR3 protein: CASSHGTLSYEQYF

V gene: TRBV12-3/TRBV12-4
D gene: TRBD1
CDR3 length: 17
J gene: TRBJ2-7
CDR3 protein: CASSGVQGRAGSYEQYF

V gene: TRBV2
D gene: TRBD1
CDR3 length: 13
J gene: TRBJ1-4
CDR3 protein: CASSEEAGQGQAF

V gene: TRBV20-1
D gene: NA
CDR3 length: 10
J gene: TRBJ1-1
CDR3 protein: CSARKLEAFF

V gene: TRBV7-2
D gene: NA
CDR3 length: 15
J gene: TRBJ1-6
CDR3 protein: CASSLARGRGSPLHF

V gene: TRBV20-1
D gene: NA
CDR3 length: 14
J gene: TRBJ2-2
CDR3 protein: CSARGGSRTGELFF

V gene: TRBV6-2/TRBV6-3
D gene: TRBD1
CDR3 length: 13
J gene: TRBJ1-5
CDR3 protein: CASGDRGHQPQHF

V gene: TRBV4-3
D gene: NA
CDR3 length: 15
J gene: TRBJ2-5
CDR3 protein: CASSQDNAGWETQYF

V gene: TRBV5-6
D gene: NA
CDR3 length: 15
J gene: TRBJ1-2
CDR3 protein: CASSPGRTSNYGYTF

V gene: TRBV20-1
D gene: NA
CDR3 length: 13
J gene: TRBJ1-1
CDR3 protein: CSASTRAGTEAFF

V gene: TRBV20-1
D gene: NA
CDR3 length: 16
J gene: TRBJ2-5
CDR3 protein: CSARDRFGVYQETQYF